The clone carrying this TCR beta chain occurred a few times. V was cut by 3 bases and J by 2 bases, with 15 bases left in between. The length of the CDR3 is 16 residues. Germline assignment: CDR1 MNHEY and CDR2 SMNVEV (reference sequence). This sample is part of a study of identical twins. MiXCR was run by TCRdb on the 5' RACE reads, yielding one entry per CDR3 protein. Among 350,000 to 400,000 distinct CDR3 sequences, 7% to 9.5% were seen once, and the ten largest hold under 9.5%. The sequenced sample was naive T cells sorted from blood. The chain recombines TRBV27 with TRBJ2-3; possible D gene TRBD2, 7 bases. The source of this sequence is a woman between 50 and 59 years old in good health. The CDR3 sequence: CASSFGGGSHTDTQYF. DNA for the CDR3: TGTGCCAGCAGTTTTGGGGGCGGGAGCCACACAGATACGCAGTATTTT.